This TCR beta chain was sequenced for a study of T cell repertoires in cytomegalovirus infection. Study information: The public TCR beta signatures pointed to both CMV infection and matching HLA type. Whole-study results and caveats: There were HLA-C-restricted CMV-specific TCR beta clonotypes dominating the ex vivo response.

CDR1 SGHTA and CDR2 FQGNSA come from the germline V gene. The CDR3 contains 12 residues. A remark on this clonotype: The antigen remains undetermined. A much more abundant neighbour one base away suggests this may be a read error.

TCRdb redid the calling of the reads with MiXCR, one entry per CDR3 protein. The sample lists about 830,000 distinct CDR3 sequences, about 31% occurring once. This specimen consisted of cultured CD8+ T cells from PBMCs, obtained from culture after CMV antigen stimulation. The V call is TRBV7-2, the J call TRBJ1-5; the D is unclear. The sequence was obtained from a human donor in good health (CMV status not recorded). Some clones in this sample may be carry-over from other donors' samples. DNA for the CDR3: TGTGCCAGCAGCTTCCGCAATCAGCCCCGGCATTTT. It is translated as CASSFRNQPRHF. Full variable domain (missing parts from reference TRBV7-2 and TRBJ1-5): GAGVSQSPSNKVTEKGKDVELRCDPISGHTALYWYRQSLGQGLEFLIYFQGNSAPDKSGLPSDRFSAERTGGSVSTLTIQRTQQEDSAVYLCASSFRNQPRHFGDGTRLSIL.